These 11 T cell receptor beta chains came from one sample sequenced in a study of blood T cell repertoires in COVID-19. The data were produced by immunoSEQ multiplex PCR, yet TCRdb's version contains in-frame clones alone and is incomplete. The sample has fewer than 35,000 clones, 70% to 90% seen once. The sample consisted of peripheral blood. The receptors derive from a human donor in a cohort sampled during active COVID-19.

The J gene is TRBJ2-3, the V gene TRBV6-6; 7 bases map to TRBD2. V trimming: 4 bases; J trimming: 4 bases; junction bases outside the gene matches: 11. Germline CDR1 reads MNHNY; CDR2 reads SVGAGI (reference sequence). CDR3 length equals 16 residues. The CDR3 protein is CASSSSLVGGSDTQYF. The CDR3 nucleotides are TGTGCCAGCAGTTCCTCACTCGTCGGGGGGTCAGATACGCAGTATTTT.

The chain links TRBV6-5 to TRBJ2-1; tentative D call: TRBD2 (7 bases). CDR3 length: 15 residues. Trimming left V 2 bases short and J 8 bases short, with 16 bases between. CDR1 MNHEY and CDR2 SVGAGI come from the germline V gene. The CDR3 reads CASSYKWGGGDEQFF. The CDR3 nucleotides are TGTGCCAGCAGTTACAAGTGGGGAGGGGGGGATGAGCAGTTCTTC.

The V and J genes are TRBV28 and TRBJ2-7, with 7 bases that match TRBD2. The CDR3 sequence is 14 residues long. Per the germline V gene, CDR1 is MDHEN and CDR2 is SYDVKM. V dropped 5 bases and J dropped 3; count of bases not matched to a gene: 7. CDR3 sequence (DNA): TGTGCCAGCAGTCCCGGGACTATTAGCTACGAGCAGTACTTC. This codes for CASSPGTISYEQYF.

This CDR3 is CASSWPDLALQPQHF. The CDR3 coding sequence is TGCGCCAGCAGCTGGCCCGACTTGGCCCTTCAGCCCCAGCATTTT. This chain uses TRBV5-1 with TRBJ1-5; D unresolved. The CDR3 is 15 residues long. Trimming took off 3 bases at V and 6 bases at J, with 16 bases between the two ends. Germline V gene sequence: CDR1 SGHRS, CDR2 YFSETQ.

The rearrangement links TRBV5-8 to TRBJ2-1; 13 bases map to TRBD2. J was trimmed by 4 bases and V by 4 bases; bases with no gene match: 11. Germline CDR1 reads SGHTS; CDR2 reads YDEGEE. The CDR3 is 18 residues long. This chain's CDR3 is CASSPGVTSGGAYNEQFF. The CDR3 nucleotides read TGTGCCAGCAGCCCAGGGGTTACTAGCGGGGGGGCATACAATGAGCAGTTCTTC.

The rearrangement joins TRBV4-3 to TRBJ2-5, with TRBD2 identical over 16 bases. CDR3 length equals 21 residues. The ends lost 0 bases at V and 0 bases at J; junction bases unmatched: 10. Germline CDR1 is LGHNA and CDR2 is YSLEER. The CDR3 spells CASSQEIRGLAGGLYQETQYF. The CDR3 bases are TGCGCCAGCAGCCAAGAAATCCGGGGACTAGCGGGAGGGCTGTACCAAGAGACCCAGTACTTC.

DNA of the CDR3: TGTGCCAGCAGCTCCAACACAGCCAGCCCAACCTATGGCTACACCTTC. Its translation is CASSSNTASPTYGYTF. The chain couples TRBV7-2 to TRBJ1-2; D uncertain. Trimming shortened V by 4 bases and J by 4 bases, and 19 bases separated the two germline ends. This CDR3 is 16 amino acids long. The germline gives CDR1 SGHTA, CDR2 FQGNSA.

Remarks on this clone: One end of the junction does not line up with germline, which may come from a read error. The chain couples TRBV11-2 to TRBJ2-7, with 11 nucleotides matching TRBD2. CDR3 length: 15 amino acids. Germline V gene data show CDR1 as SGHAT and CDR2 as FQNNGV. In DNA, the CDR3 is TGTGTCAGCAGCTCACTAGCGGGAGAGGGTTACGAGCAGTACTTC. Translated: CVSSSLAGEGYEQYF.

Turning to this clone: Mismatch with germline at one junction end may stem from a read error. This chain joins TRBV10-1 and TRBJ2-7; TRBD2 agrees at 11 bases. Germline V gives CDR1 WNHNN, CDR2 SYGVQD (reference sequence). The CDR3 loop spans 15 amino acids. The CDR3 protein is CASSDSTSGDYGQYF. For the CDR3, the DNA is TGCGCCAGCAGTGATTCGACTAGCGGGGACTACGGGCAGTACTTC.

The chain has TRBV7-2 and TRBJ2-3; possible D gene TRBD2, 5 bases. Germline CDR1 and CDR2: SGHTA and FQGNSA. The CDR3 runs 15 residues. The ends were cut back, 1 base at V and 1 base at J, with 9 bases in the middle. CDR3 in amino acids: CASSLGGSGTDTQYF. CDR3 nucleotide sequence: TGTGCCAGCAGCTTAGGAGGGAGCGGCACAGATACGCAGTATTTT. Variable domain in full (rest from reference TRBV7-2 and TRBJ2-3): GAGVSQSPSNKVTEKGKDVELRCDPISGHTALYWYRQSLGQGLEFLIYFQGNSAPDKSGLPSDRFSAERTGGSVSTLTIQRTQQEDSAVYLCASSLGGSGTDTQYFGPGTRLTVL.

This chain links TRBV7-2 with TRBJ2-7, with 7 bases that match TRBD1. Losses at the gene ends were 4 bases for V and 3 bases for J; bases not matched to a gene: 6. There are 14 residues in the CDR3. The germline CDR1 and CDR2 sequences are SGHTA and FQGNSA. CDR3 coding DNA: TGTGCCAGCAGCTCCATATGGGACAGCTACGAGCAGTACTTC. Its protein product is CASSSIWDSYEQYF. The variable domain in full, completed from reference TRBV7-2 and TRBJ2-7, reads GAGVSQSPSNKVTEKGKDVELRCDPISGHTALYWYRQSLGQGLEFLIYFQGNSAPDKSGLPSDRFSAERTGGSVSTLTIQRTQQEDSAVYLCASSSIWDSYEQYFGPGTRLTVT.